There are a few counts of the clone carrying this T cell receptor beta chain. Its antigen remains unknown. This entry is derived from a study of T cell repertoires in cytomegalovirus infection. As for the study in general: Evidence of both CMV infection and a matching HLA type came from public TCR beta signatures. Points from the study as a whole: Cumulative public TCR beta family frequency identified carriers of CMV plus the relevant HLA.

Germline V CDR1 and CDR2: MNHNY, SVGAGI (reference sequence). The V end was cut by 2 bases, the J end by 2 bases, with 12 bases between. The CDR3 has 15 residues. Each CDR3 protein is one row after TCRdb ran MiXCR on the reads. Found here are more than 300,000 distinct CDR3 sequences, about a third of them singletons; the top ten hold roughly 14%. The clonotype was recovered from a human donor in good health (CMV status not recorded). Some clones in this sample may be carry-over from other donors' samples. Sequencing used cultured PBMCs, obtained from culture after CMV antigen stimulation. The J gene is TRBJ2-5, the V gene TRBV6-6; weak D call: TRBD1 (7 bases). The CDR3 coding sequence is TGTGCCAGCAGTTACCGGGGGACAGCTCAAGAGACCCAGTACTTC. It encodes CASSYRGTAQETQYF.